This T cell receptor beta chain emerged from a study of T cell responses to AZD1222 COVID-19 vaccine. Study findings and constraints: Among AZD1222 vaccinees, only five or six were seropositive at baseline. Recipients of two AZD1222 doses showed rising Spike-specific TCR breadth and depth.

This clone has more than one count but fewer than ten. Its antigen is as yet unknown. This CDR3 spans 15 amino acids. Germline CDR1 reads SGHTA; CDR2 reads FQGNSA. The trim removed 0 bases at V and 4 bases at J, leaving 4 bases unmatched. Profiled with immunoSEQ multiplex PCR; TCRdb holds only in-frame clones, not every one. The sample has about 130,000 clones; roughly 91% are singletons. V usage is TRBV7-2 and J usage is TRBJ1-2; 8 positions match TRBD1. The sequenced sample was peripheral blood, obtained on day 0 of MenACWY control vaccination. The source is an adult in good health. CDR3 sequence: CASSLAGTGLYGYTF. CDR3 DNA sequence: TGTGCCAGCAGCTTAGCCGGGACAGGTCTCTATGGCTACACCTTC.